This T cell receptor beta chain derives from a study of cytomegalovirus exposure and HLA in healthy donors (dated by TCRdb to about 2017). Turning to the overall study: A later analysis indicated that the 130 or so validation repertoires were generated on the platform also employed for the roughly 720 repertoires of the first cohort. The study aimed to test whether cataloging public T cell receptors could reveal signatures of past pathogen exposure. A separate validation cohort of 90 to 150 different subjects was used in addition to the roughly 700-subject first cohort. To predict cytomegalovirus infection status, the study brought together high-throughput TCR immunosequencing, statistical association of individual TCRs with disease status, and machine learning. Findings and caveats that apply to the study as a whole: According to the authors, the approach could potentially be generalized to other disease states and immunological phenotypes. Across donors, most TCR sequences were observed very rarely, whereas some public TCRs were present in many individuals. The study gave a list of over 150 TCR beta chains associated with cytomegalovirus. A few of the identified cytomegalovirus-associated TCR beta chains were confirmed in vitro to be specific for cytomegalovirus antigens. A later analysis found that TCRs clustered in the first cohort also tended to co-occur in the roughly 110 validation repertoires, with approximately 95% of cluster scores above 0. All 120 or so repertoires were used to score co-occurrence in the validation cohort in a later analysis, because that analysis had no HLA typing for the cohort. The classifier was reported to diagnose cytomegalovirus status with high specificity and sensitivity in both the original and validation cohorts.

Of note for this clone: Its recognized antigen is unknown. No qualities accompany the bases; no much larger clone lies one base away.

The donors were included in the validation cohort of roughly 120 subjects, a group kept apart from the approximately 650-subject first cohort. Library construction relied on the immunoSEQ multiplex PCR assay. The study's processing was this. To diagnose cytomegalovirus status from the catalog of TCR beta chain sequences, a statistical classification framework was built. Here the immuneACCESS table is served through TCRdb, limited to in-frame sequences with V and J called. Missing clones are a known gap in these copies; in checked studies unresolved V genes cover under half, and the rest lacks a known reason. V and J calls and clone size follow that table, whereas D and trimming were derived from the DNA. This sample is represented by about 120,000 clones; 85% to 90% of them were singletons. The ten largest account for around 6% of the sample. The trim is 6 bases for V and 1 base for J, with a gap of 15 bases between the germline ends. For CDR1 and CDR2, the germline V gene lists SNHLY and FYNNEI. The CDR3 starts with the cysteine, ends with the phenylalanine, and has 15 residues. The entry retains the CDR3 DNA only, 45 bases that are in frame from base 1.

The sequencing input was PBMCs. The clonotype comes from a woman younger than 30 in good health and CMV-seropositive. The chain couples TRBV2 to TRBJ1-1, and perhaps TRBD1 as D gene, on 6 matching bases. The nucleotides are TGTGCCAGCAGAAGGACAGAGGGTAGGAACACTGAAGCTTTCTTT. Its protein product is CASRRTEGRNTEAFF.